These T cell receptor beta chains were read from a single sample in a study of T cell repertoires in cytomegalovirus infection. Each CDR3 protein gets one entry after TCRdb re-called the reads with MiXCR. The sample has approximately 600,000 distinct CDR3 sequences, almost 40% seen once. No antigen has been identified for these receptors. The sample consisted of cultured PBMCs, taken from culture after CMV antigen stimulation. These receptors all stem from a human donor in good health (CMV status not recorded). Some clones in this sample may be carry-over from other donors' samples. CDR3s include the opening cysteine and the closing phenylalanine or tryptophan. The D gene is left open where the match is weak. Clone size is given for some rows only: seen once, a few or many times, or a class if the clone is expanded.

d_call,clone_size,v_call,j_call,cdr3_aa,cdr3_nt
-,-,TRBV2,TRBJ2-7,CASSERDTDYEQYF,TGTGCCAGCAGTGAAAGGGACACAGACTACGAGCAGTACTTC
TRBD2,-,TRBV10-3,TRBJ2-4,CAIRGEGGDIQYF,TGTGCCATCAGAGGGGAGGGAGGGGACATTCAGTACTTC
TRBD2,few,TRBV5-4,TRBJ2-7,CASSFSLASGDREQYF,TGTGCCAGCAGCTTCTCCCTGGCTAGCGGGGATCGCGAGCAGTACTTC
-,-,TRBV4-2,TRBJ1-2,CASSQVRDYGYGYTF,TGTGCCAGCAGCCAAGTAAGGGACTACGGCTATGGCTACACCTTC
TRBD1,few,TRBV12-3/TRBV12-4,TRBJ2-2,CASSSGDRGYAGELFF,TGTGCCAGCAGTTCGGGAGACAGGGGCTATGCCGGGGAGCTGTTTTTT
-,-,TRBV2,TRBJ1-1,CASRGAGTEAFF,TGTGCCAGCAGGGGGGCGGGAACTGAAGCTTTCTTT
-,-,TRBV5-4,TRBJ1-6,CASSRSEGSYNSPLHF,TGTGCCAGCAGCCGTTCCGAGGGCTCCTATAATTCACCCCTCCACTTT
-,-,TRBV7-9,TRBJ1-5,CASSSSDGISQPQHF,TGTGCCAGCAGCTCATCGGATGGGATAAGTCAGCCCCAGCATTTT
TRBD2,many,TRBV5-5,TRBJ2-2,CASSLASGSGELFF,TGTGCCAGCAGCTTGGCTAGCGGATCCGGGGAGCTGTTTTTT
TRBD2,-,TRBV6-2/TRBV6-3,TRBJ2-1,CASSYWGSSGGNSYNEQFF,TGTGCCAGCAGTTACTGGGGGTCTAGCGGGGGGAACTCCTACAATGAGCAGTTCTTC
-,-,TRBV19,TRBJ2-5,CASNNYIQETQYF,TGTGCCAGTAATAACTACATCCAAGAGACCCAGTACTTC
-,-,TRBV19,TRBJ1-5,CASSTDSGQGQPQHF,TGTGCCAGTAGTACCGACTCGGGACAAGGGCAGCCCCAGCATTTT
TRBD1,many,TRBV7-6,TRBJ1-2,CASSLGQGHGYTF,TGTGCCAGCAGCTTGGGACAGGGACATGGCTACACCTTC
-,few,TRBV19,TRBJ2-3,CASSISDTQYF,TGTGCCAGCAGCATTTCAGATACGCAGTATTTT
TRBD1,-,TRBV6-1,TRBJ1-2,CASIIRQDRGRGRGYTF,TGTGCCAGCATCATACGGCAGGACAGGGGGCGAGGGAGGGGCTACACCTTC
-,-,TRBV28,TRBJ1-4,CAAGKLNEKLFF,TGTGCCGCCGGGAAGCTTAATGAAAAACTGTTTTTT
TRBD2,few,TRBV6-6,TRBJ2-1,CASSYGVGLAGNNEQFF,TGTGCCAGCAGTTACGGGGTGGGGCTAGCGGGAAACAATGAGCAGTTCTTC
-,few,TRBV7-2,TRBJ2-5,CASSSGWGETQYF,TGTGCCAGCAGCTCGGGGTGGGGAGAGACCCAGTACTTC
-,few,TRBV6-1,TRBJ2-7,CASSEGTAYEQYF,TGTGCCAGCAGTGAAGGGACAGCCTACGAGCAGTACTTC
-,-,TRBV7-2,TRBJ2-2,CASSLTHLTGELFF,TGTGCCAGCAGCTTAACTCACCTCACCGGGGAGCTGTTTTTT
-,-,TRBV20-1,TRBJ2-5,CSASGRGDIQETQYF,TGCAGTGCTAGTGGACGGGGGGACATCCAAGAGACCCAGTACTTC
-,few,TRBV7-2,TRBJ2-5,CASSPPGRISTQYF,TGTGCCAGCAGCCCCCCCGGACGCATTTCGACCCAGTACTTC
-,-,TRBV19,TRBJ2-1,CASSIGRGNEQFF,TGTGCCAGTAGTATAGGTAGGGGAAATGAGCAGTTCTTC
-,-,TRBV2,TRBJ2-7,CASSSRFHEQYF,TGTGCCAGCAGTTCTAGGTTCCACGAGCAGTACTTC
-,-,TRBV18,TRBJ1-1,CASSPYSTGTTEAFF,TGTGCCAGCTCACCTTACTCCACAGGGACCACTGAAGCTTTCTTT
-,few,TRBV7-9,TRBJ2-1,CASSINRVNNEQFF,TGTGCCAGCAGCATCAACAGGGTAAACAATGAGCAGTTCTTC
-,few,TRBV7-2,TRBJ2-5,CASSLGGRTPETQYF,TGTGCCAGCAGCTTAGGGGGTAGGACACCAGAGACCCAGTACTTC
-,-,TRBV7-6,TRBJ2-1,CASSPWGSHYNEQFF,TGTGCCAGCAGCCCTTGGGGCAGCCACTACAATGAGCAGTTCTTC
TRBD1,-,TRBV7-2,TRBJ2-4,CASSLATTGVQYF,TGTGCCAGCAGCTTAGCGACCACAGGGGTTCAGTACTTC
-,few,TRBV6-2/TRBV6-3,TRBJ2-3,CASTGFTDTQYF,TGTGCCAGCACGGGCTTCACAGATACGCAGTATTTT
TRBD2,few,TRBV11-2,TRBJ2-3,CASSPRTSGDTQYF,TGTGCCAGCAGTCCAAGGACTAGCGGAGATACGCAGTATTTT
-,-,TRBV7-6,TRBJ1-1,CASSYTGWDKNTEAFF,TGTGCCAGCAGCTATACCGGCTGGGATAAGAACACTGAAGCTTTCTTT
-,-,TRBV7-2,TRBJ1-2,CASSINPGELGYTF,TGTGCCAGCAGCATCAACCCGGGAGAATTAGGCTACACCTTC
TRBD2,-,TRBV11-2,TRBJ2-7,CASSPVLAGAYEQYF,TGTGCCAGCAGCCCGGTACTAGCGGGGGCCTACGAGCAGTACTTC